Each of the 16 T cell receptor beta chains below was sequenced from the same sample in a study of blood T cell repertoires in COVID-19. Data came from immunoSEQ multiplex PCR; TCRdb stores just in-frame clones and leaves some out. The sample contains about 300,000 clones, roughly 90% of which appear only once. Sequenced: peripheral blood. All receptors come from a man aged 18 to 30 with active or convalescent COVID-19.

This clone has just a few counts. The CDR3 here is CAISESLGNTIYF. The DNA for the CDR3 is TGTGCCATCAGTGAGTCGTTAGGAAACACCATATATTTT. V usage is TRBV10-3 and J usage is TRBJ1-3; D is uncertain. Germline V CDR1 and CDR2: ENHRY, SYGVKD. The CDR3 is made up of 13 amino acids. V lost 0 bases and J 4 bases, leaving 4 bases between the germline ends.

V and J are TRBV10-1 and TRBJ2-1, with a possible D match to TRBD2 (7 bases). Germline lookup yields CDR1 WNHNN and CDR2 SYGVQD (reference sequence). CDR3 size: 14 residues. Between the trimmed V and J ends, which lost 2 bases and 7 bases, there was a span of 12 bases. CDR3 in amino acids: CASSEGGGGNEQFF. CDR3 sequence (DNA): TGCGCCAGCAGTGAGGGAGGGGGGGGGAATGAGCAGTTCTTC.

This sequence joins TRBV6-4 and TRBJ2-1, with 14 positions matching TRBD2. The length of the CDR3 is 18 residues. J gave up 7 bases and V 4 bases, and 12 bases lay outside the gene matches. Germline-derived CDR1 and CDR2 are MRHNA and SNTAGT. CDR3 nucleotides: TGTGCCAGCAGTGCCCAAACGACTAGCGGGGGGGCCGTGAATGAGCAGTTCTTC. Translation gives CASSAQTTSGGAVNEQFF.

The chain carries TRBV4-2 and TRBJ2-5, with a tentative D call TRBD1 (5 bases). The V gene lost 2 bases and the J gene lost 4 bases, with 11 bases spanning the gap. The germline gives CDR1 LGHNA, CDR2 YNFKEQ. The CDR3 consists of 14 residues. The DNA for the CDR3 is TGTGCCAGCAGCCAACCAGGGTCTCTAGAGACCCAGTACTTC. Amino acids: CASSQPGSLETQYF.

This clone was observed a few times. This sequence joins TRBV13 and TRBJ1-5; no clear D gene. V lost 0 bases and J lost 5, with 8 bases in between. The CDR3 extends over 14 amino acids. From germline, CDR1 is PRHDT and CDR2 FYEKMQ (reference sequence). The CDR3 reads CASSLGLRDQPQHF. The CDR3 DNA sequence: TGTGCCAGCAGCTTAGGCCTAAGAGATCAGCCCCAGCATTTT.

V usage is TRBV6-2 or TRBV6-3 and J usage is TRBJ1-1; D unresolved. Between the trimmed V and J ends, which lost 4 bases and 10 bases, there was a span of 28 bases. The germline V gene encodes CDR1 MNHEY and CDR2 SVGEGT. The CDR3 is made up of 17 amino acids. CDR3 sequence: CASSSRREKGSDGVAFF. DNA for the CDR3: TGTGCCAGCAGTTCCCGGAGGGAAAAGGGATCGGATGGGGTAGCTTTCTTT.

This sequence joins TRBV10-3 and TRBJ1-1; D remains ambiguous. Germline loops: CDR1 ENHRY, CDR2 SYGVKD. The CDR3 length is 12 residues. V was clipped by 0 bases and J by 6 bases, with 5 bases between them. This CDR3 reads CAISESRAEAFF. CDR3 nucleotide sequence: TGTGCCATCAGTGAGTCGAGGGCTGAAGCTTTCTTT.

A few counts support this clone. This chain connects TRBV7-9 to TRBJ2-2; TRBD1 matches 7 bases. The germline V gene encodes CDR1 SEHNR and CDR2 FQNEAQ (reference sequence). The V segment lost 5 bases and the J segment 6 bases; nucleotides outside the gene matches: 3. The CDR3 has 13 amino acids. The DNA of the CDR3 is TGTGCCAGCAGCCCTCAGGGGGCCGGGGAGCTGTTTTTT. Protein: CASSPQGAGELFF.

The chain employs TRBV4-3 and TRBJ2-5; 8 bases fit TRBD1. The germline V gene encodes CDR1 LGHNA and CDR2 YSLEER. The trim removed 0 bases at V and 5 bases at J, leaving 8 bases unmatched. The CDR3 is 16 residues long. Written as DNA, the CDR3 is TGCGCCAGCAGCCAAGATTATCAGGGGGCTCGGGAGACCCAGTACTTC. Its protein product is CASSQDYQGARETQYF.

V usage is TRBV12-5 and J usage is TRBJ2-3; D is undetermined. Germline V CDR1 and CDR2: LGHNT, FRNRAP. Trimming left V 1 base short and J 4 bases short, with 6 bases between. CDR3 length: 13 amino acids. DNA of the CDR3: TGTGCTAGTGGTTTGGGTTTCTCAGATACGCAGTATTTT. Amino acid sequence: CASGLGFSDTQYF.

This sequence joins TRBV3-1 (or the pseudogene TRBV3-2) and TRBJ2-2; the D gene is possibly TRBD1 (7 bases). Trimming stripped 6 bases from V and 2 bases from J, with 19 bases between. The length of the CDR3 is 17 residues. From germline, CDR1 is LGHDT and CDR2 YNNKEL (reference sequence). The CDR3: CASRGTVGGLNTGELFF. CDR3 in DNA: TGTGCCAGCAGAGGGACAGTCGGAGGGCTTAACACCGGGGAGCTGTTTTTT.

The CDR3 loop is CASRRTTNYGYTF. The CDR3, as DNA: TGTGCCAGTAGGCGGACAACTAACTATGGCTACACCTTC. The J gene is TRBJ1-2, the V gene TRBV19; maybe TRBD1 (5 bases). Trimming shortened V by 6 bases and J by 0 bases, and 8 bases separated the two germline ends. CDR1 is LNHDA, CDR2 SQIVND, per germline (reference sequence). The CDR3 has 13 residues.

The CDR3 is CASSLRQGYSYEQYF. The DNA of the CDR3 is TGTGCCAGCAGCCTCCGACAGGGTTACTCCTACGAGCAGTACTTC. The rearrangement links TRBV21-1 to TRBJ2-7; no check of the table's D call, TRBD1, against the DNA was made. TRBV21-1 constitutes a pseudogene. CDR3 size: 15 residues.

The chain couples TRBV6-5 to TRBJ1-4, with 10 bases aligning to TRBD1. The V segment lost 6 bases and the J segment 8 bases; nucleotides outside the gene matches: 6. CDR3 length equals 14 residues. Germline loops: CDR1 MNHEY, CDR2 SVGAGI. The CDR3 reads CASSLGQGREKLFF. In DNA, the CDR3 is TGTGCCAGCAGCTTGGGACAGGGGAGGGAAAAACTGTTTTTT.

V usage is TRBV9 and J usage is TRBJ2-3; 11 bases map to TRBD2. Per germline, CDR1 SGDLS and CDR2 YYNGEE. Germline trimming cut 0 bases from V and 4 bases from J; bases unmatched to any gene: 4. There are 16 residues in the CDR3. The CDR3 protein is CASSVGTSGGSDTQYF. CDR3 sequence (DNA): TGTGCCAGCAGCGTAGGAACTAGCGGGGGATCAGATACGCAGTATTTT.

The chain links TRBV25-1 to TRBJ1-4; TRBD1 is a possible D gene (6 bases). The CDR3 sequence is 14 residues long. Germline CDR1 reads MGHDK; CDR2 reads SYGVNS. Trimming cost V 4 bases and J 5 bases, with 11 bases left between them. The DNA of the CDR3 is TGTGCCAGCAGTGGGGACACCTCGAATGAAAAACTGTTTTTT. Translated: CASSGDTSNEKLFF.